This T cell receptor (beta chain) was sequenced in a study of cytomegalovirus exposure and HLA in healthy donors. The study's findings and limits: Reports indicated that the classifier achieved high specificity and sensitivity in diagnosing cytomegalovirus status. The CMV antigen specificity of a few CMV-associated chains was confirmed through in vitro analysis. Later, an analysis found that TCR clusters from the first cohort tended to co-occur in the 130 or so validation repertoires. Many donors shared some public TCRs, even though most TCR sequences were rare.

V was clipped by 3 bases and J by 6 bases; unmatched bases: 6. CDR3 length equals 15 residues. Germline CDR1 SGDLS, CDR2 YYNGEE. On this clone itself: What it binds is not known.

TCRdb's copy holds only in-frame clones and misses some; the assay was immunoSEQ multiplex PCR. The repertoire has 150,000 to 200,000 clones, approximately 81% of them found once; the top ten carry more than 8.5%. The sequencing sample was made of PBMCs. The gene calls are TRBV9 and TRBJ1-6, with TRBD1 identical over 7 bases. This TCR was recovered from a man aged 25-45 years in good health and CMV-seropositive. The CDR3 nucleotides are TGTGCCAGCAGCGCGAAACAGGGGCTTAATTCACCCCTCCACTTT. It specifies CASSAKQGLNSPLHF. The full variable domain, rest sourced from reference TRBV9 and TRBJ1-6, is DSGVTQTPKHLITATGQRVTLRCSPRSGDLSVYWYQQSLDQGLQFLIQYYNGEERAKGNILERFSAQQFPDLHSELNLSSLELGDSALYFCASSAKQGLNSPLHFGNGTRLTVT.